The next 2 T cell receptor beta chains were all read from a single sample in a study of immune evolution from preneoplasia to lung adenocarcinoma listed by TCRdb under 2021. The library relied on the immunoSEQ multiplex PCR assay. The table was pulled from immuneACCESS by TCRdb, which kept in-frame rearrangements only. Such tables lose some clones; where checked, under half of the loss comes from unresolved V genes, and the rest has no known cause. The sample includes about 6,300 clones, with 60% to 75% observed a single time. The ten top clones hold over 7.5% of the sample. Sequenced material: FFPE adjacent normal lung tissue. The receptor set was obtained from a donor aged 70 or older with lung adenocarcinoma.

The V call is TRBV2, the J call TRBJ1-4; a weak D match, TRBD1 (5 bases). V was shortened by 5 bases and J by 7 bases, with 11 bases between the two germline ends. The CDR3 loop spans 13 amino acids. CDR1 and CDR2 (germline): SNHLY, FYNNEI. The CDR3 DNA reads TGTGCCAGCAGTTCGGGACGGAGTGAAAAACTGTTTTTT. Its protein product is CASSSGRSEKLFF.

The gene calls are TRBV7-9 and TRBJ2-7, with 8 positions matching TRBD1. Germline V CDR1 and CDR2: SEHNR, FQNEAQ (reference sequence). V lost 4 bases to trimming and J lost 6 bases; unmatched junction nucleotides: 8. The CDR3 has 14 amino acids. The CDR3 is CASSWTGRTGEQYF. The CDR3 nucleotides read TGTGCCAGCAGCTGGACAGGGCGCACCGGCGAGCAGTACTTC.